These 29 T cell receptor beta chains were sequenced from one sample in a study of Graves' ophthalmopathy and Graves' hyperthyroidism (dated 2018 in TCRdb). TCRdb lists the instrument as Illumina HiSeq 2000. TCR beta CDR3 regions were amplified from RNA transcripts for repertoire sequencing. The first round of RT-PCR was done with HTBI primers and the Qiagen OneStep RT-PCR kit, and was followed by a second round of multiplex PCR, then size selection and purification. TCRdb reprocessing: public reads trimmed at Q25 with fastp, clones called with MiXCR, in-frame beta chains kept. One record per CDR3 amino acid sequence lists the most common genes and DNA. For this sample there are under 200,000 distinct CDR3 sequences; over 35% appear just once. The ten largest clones represent about 6% of the sample. Source material: peripheral blood. All receptors come from a woman between 40 and 50 years old with Graves' ophthalmopathy. Donor details come from another sample of the same person, matched by shared clones.

The rearrangement uses TRBV5-1 and TRBJ1-1, with D tentatively TRBD1 (5 bases). V dropped 0 bases and J dropped 5 bases, with 11 bases sitting between them. The CDR3 spans 14 residues. Germline CDR1 and CDR2: SGHRS and YFSETQ. As DNA, the CDR3 is TGCGCCAGCAGCTTGGAGGGGCGGCGGACTGAAGCTTTCTTT. This codes for CASSLEGRRTEAFF. Supplemented by reference TRBV5-1 and TRBJ1-1, the full variable domain reads KAGVTQTPRYLIKTRGQQVTLSCSPISGHRSVSWYQQTPGQGLQFLFEYFSETQRNKGNFPGRFSGRQFSNSRSEMNVSTLELGDSALYLCASSLEGRRTEAFFGQGTRLTVV.

The chain carries TRBV6-1 and TRBJ2-5; 7 bases line up with TRBD2. The ends lost 1 base at V and 0 bases at J; junction bases unmatched: 8. Germline assignment: CDR1 MNHNS and CDR2 SASEGT. The CDR3 has 17 amino acids. In DNA form, the CDR3 reads TGTGCCAGCAGTGAAGAAGGCGGGGGAACATACCAAGAGACCCAGTACTTC. Its translation is CASSEEGGGTYQETQYF.

The J gene is TRBJ2-7, the V gene TRBV12-3 or TRBV12-4; maybe TRBD1 (5 bases). V was cut by 9 bases and J by 1 base, with 16 bases left in between. This CDR3 has 14 residues. CDR3 loop: CASKLTASSYEQYF. Here the CDR3 DNA reads TGTGCCAGTAAATTGACAGCTTCTTCCTACGAGCAGTACTTC.

Ten or more counts support this clonotype. The V call is TRBV5-1, the J call TRBJ2-7, with 9 bases identical to TRBD1. The CDR3 consists of 14 residues. CDR1 is SGHRS and CDR2 is YFSETQ in the germline V gene. V shed 4 bases and J 4 bases; nucleotides not matched to a gene: 6. The CDR3 DNA is TGCGCCAGCAGCACCGGGACAGGGCCTTACGAGCAGTACTTC. Residues: CASSTGTGPYEQYF.

This chain uses TRBV28 with TRBJ2-7; 8 bases map to TRBD2. Trimming took 3 bases from V and 4 from J; bases not matched to a gene: 8. The CDR3 extends over 15 amino acids. CDR1 is MDHEN, CDR2 SYDVKM, per germline. In nucleotides, the CDR3 is TGTGCCAGCAGTTTTTGGGGACTAGAAGTTTACGAGCAGTACTTC. Its protein is CASSFWGLEVYEQYF. The full variable domain, its missing parts supplied by reference TRBV28 and TRBJ2-7, is DVKVTQSSRYLVKRTGEKVFLECVQDMDHENMFWYRQDPGLGLRLIYFSYDVKMKEKGDIPEGYSVSREKKERFSLILESASTNQTSMYLCASSFWGLEVYEQYFGPGTRLTVT.

The CDR3 nucleotides read TGTGCCAGCTCACTGAACACCGGGACAGGGGGCAGGAGCACTGAAGCTTTCTTT. Its protein product is CASSLNTGTGGRSTEAFF. The chain joins TRBV18 to TRBJ1-1; TRBD1 agrees at 12 bases. CDR1 and CDR2 (germline): KGHSH, LQKENI. CDR3 length: 18 residues. V trimming: 4 bases; J trimming: 4 bases; junction bases outside the gene matches: 13.

This clonotype was found a few times. The rearrangement joins TRBV7-9 to TRBJ1-6; the D gene is possibly TRBD1 (6 bases). V shed 1 base and J shed 10 bases, with 11 bases lying between them. This CDR3 is 14 amino acids long. CDR1 SEHNR and CDR2 FQNEAQ come from the germline V gene (reference sequence). Here the CDR3 reads CASSLGTEGSPLHF. The CDR3 DNA reads as TGTGCCAGCAGCTTAGGGACAGAAGGATCACCCCTCCACTTT.

The table lists this clonotype with a count of one. The CDR3 coding sequence is TGTGCCACCAGTGGATCGACCGGCGGCTACACCTTC. Translating gives CATSGSTGGYTF. The rearrangement links TRBV24-1 to TRBJ1-2; no firm D call. This CDR3 region has 12 residues. The V gene's germline CDR1 is KGHDR and CDR2 SFDVKD. V lost 5 bases and J lost 8, with 11 bases in between.

The chain combines TRBV25-1 with TRBJ2-7, with D unclear. The V end lost 7 bases, the J end lost 6 bases, and 10 bases lay between the germline ends. This CDR3 region has 11 residues. Germline V gives CDR1 MGHDK, CDR2 SYGVNS. The CDR3 DNA reads as TGTGCCAGCATCAACGGTCCCGAGCAGTACTTC. This gives the protein CASINGPEQYF.

The chain employs TRBV28 and TRBJ2-2; TRBD2 matches 8 bases. The CDR3 runs to 17 residues. J lost 4 bases, V lost 6 bases, and 13 bases had no gene match. The germline V gene has CDR1 MDHEN and CDR2 SYDVKM. The CDR3 DNA is TGTGCCAGCAGACGAGACCTTAAGCGGGAGCGCACCGGGGAGCTGTTTTTT. Translation: CASRRDLKRERTGELFF.

The chain links TRBV30 to TRBJ1-1; no definite D call. Trimming stripped 0 bases from V and 0 bases from J, with 8 bases between. The CDR3 is made up of 14 amino acids. Germline V gene lookup returns CDR1 GTSNPN and CDR2 SVGIG (reference sequence). The CDR3 region is CAWSVRGVNTEAFF. The CDR3 bases are TGTGCCTGGAGTGTACGGGGTGTGAACACTGAAGCTTTCTTT.

The chain is built from TRBV28 and TRBJ2-5; D is uncertain. V was pared by 5 bases and J by 3 bases, with 19 bases between. This CDR3 contains 16 residues. The germline CDR1 and CDR2 sequences are MDHEN and SYDVKM. CDR3 DNA: TGTGCCAGCAGTAAGACGGGCGCCCTTTTGGAAGAGACCCAGTACTTC. Translated: CASSKTGALLEETQYF.

The chain carries TRBV7-2 and TRBJ2-5; D uncertain. The V end was cut by 4 bases, the J end by 3 bases, with 6 bases between. CDR1 and CDR2 from the germline V gene are SGHTA and FQGNSA. This CDR3 region has 12 residues. CDR3 region: CASSSLEETQYF. CDR3 sequence (DNA): TGTGCCAGCAGCTCCTTAGAAGAGACCCAGTACTTC.

This clonotype has a count of ten or more. The V and J genes are TRBV5-1 and TRBJ1-2; D is perhaps TRBD1 (6 bases). Between the trimmed V and J ends, which lost 4 bases and 7 bases, there was a span of 11 bases. Looked up from germline, CDR1 is SGHRS and CDR2 is YFSETQ. This CDR3 spans 12 amino acids. In nucleotides, the CDR3 is TGCGCCAGCAGCACGGGGGCAGGTGGCTACACCTTC. It encodes CASSTGAGGYTF. Full variable domain (outside the CDR3, taken from reference TRBV5-1 and TRBJ1-2): KAGVTQTPRYLIKTRGQQVTLSCSPISGHRSVSWYQQTPGQGLQFLFEYFSETQRNKGNFPGRFSGRQFSNSRSEMNVSTLELGDSALYLCASSTGAGGYTFGSGTRLTVV.

This clonotype was seen at least ten times. This chain connects TRBV30 to TRBJ1-1; no clear D gene. The CDR3 has 12 residues. V lost 2 bases and J 5 bases, leaving 9 bases between the germline ends. Germline V gene sequence: CDR1 GTSNPN, CDR2 SVGIG (reference sequence). DNA for the CDR3: TGTGCCTGGAGTAAGCCGGGAACTGAAGCTTTCTTT. Its protein product is CAWSKPGTEAFF.

This clonotype was observed at least ten times. The chain combines TRBV24-1 with TRBJ1-1, with a possible D match to TRBD1 (6 bases). The germline gives CDR1 KGHDR, CDR2 SFDVKD. The V end was cut by 3 bases, the J end by 5 bases, with 9 bases between. The CDR3 has 13 residues. CDR3 in DNA: TGTGCCACCAGTGATAGGGGGTGGACTGAAGCTTTCTTT. Its translation is CATSDRGWTEAFF.

This clonotype was counted between two and nine times. V and J are TRBV28 and TRBJ2-2; 8 nucleotides align to TRBD2. The V gene end was trimmed by 10 bases and the J gene end by 5 bases; junction bases not matched to a gene: 6. Germline V gene sequence: CDR1 MDHEN, CDR2 SYDVKM. The CDR3 length is 13 residues. The CDR3 loop is CATIPSGTGELFF. CDR3 nucleotides: TGTGCCACCATCCCTAGCGGGACCGGGGAGCTGTTTTTT.

This clonotype came up many times. V gene TRBV10-3 combines with J gene TRBJ1-1, with unresolved D. The CDR3 is made up of 13 amino acids. Germline lookup yields CDR1 ENHRY and CDR2 SYGVKD. V was trimmed by 7 bases and J by 0 bases, leaving 9 bases between them. CDR3 in amino acids: CAIKAELNTEAFF. DNA of the CDR3: TGTGCCATCAAAGCAGAGTTGAACACTGAAGCTTTCTTT.

This clonotype occurred many times. This chain links TRBV29-1 with TRBJ2-7, with TRBD1 identical over 8 bases. V trimming: 6 bases; J trimming: 7 bases; junction bases outside the gene matches: 5. CDR1 and CDR2 from the germline V gene are SQVTM and ANQGSEA. The CDR3 runs 11 residues. CDR3 protein: CSVGGQEEQYF. The CDR3 DNA sequence: TGCAGCGTAGGGGGACAGGAAGAGCAGTACTTC.

The V call is TRBV29-1, the J call TRBJ2-7, with 9 positions matching TRBD1. Trimming at V came to 4 bases and at J to 2 bases, leaving 6 bases not matched to a gene. Germline lookup yields CDR1 SQVTM and CDR2 ANQGSEA. The CDR3 contains 14 residues. CDR3 amino acids: CSVGGQGNPYEQYF. The DNA for the CDR3 is TGCAGCGTTGGAGGACAGGGGAACCCCTACGAGCAGTACTTC.

Remarks on this clonotype: At one end, the junction sequence differs from germline, possibly due to a read error. The chain's CDR3 is CARSFPSRLGLSGANVLTF. The DNA of the CDR3 is TGTGCCAGGAGCTTCCCTTCGCGGCTGGGACTCTCTGGGGCCAACGTCCTGACTTTC. The rearrangement links TRBV11-2 to TRBJ2-6; D possibly corresponds to TRBD2 (6 bases). This CDR3 contains 19 residues. Germline values: CDR1 SGHAT, CDR2 FQNNGV.

This clonotype has at least ten counts. The chain recombines TRBV27 with TRBJ1-2; D not certain. Germline CDR1 MNHEY, CDR2 SMNVEV (reference sequence). This CDR3 is 14 amino acids long. V lost 6 bases and J 4 bases, leaving 15 bases between the germline ends. The CDR3 is CASSRIGLGYGYTF. As DNA, the CDR3 is TGTGCCAGCAGCCGAATAGGACTTGGCTATGGCTACACCTTC.

There are many counts of this clonotype. The chain combines TRBV27 with TRBJ2-7; 7 bases map to TRBD1. Germline assignment: CDR1 MNHEY and CDR2 SMNVEV (reference sequence). This CDR3 is built from 13 residues. After removal of 6 bases from V and 4 bases from J, the junction contained 6 bases not matched to a gene. CDR3 region: CASRPGQLYEQYF. Written as DNA, the CDR3 is TGTGCCAGCAGACCGGGACAGCTATACGAGCAGTACTTC.

V and J are TRBV30 and TRBJ2-2; TRBD2 aligns across 9 bases. Germline CDR1 reads GTSNPN; CDR2 reads SVGIG (reference sequence). This CDR3 is 14 amino acids long. The V gene end was trimmed by 4 bases and the J gene end by 2 bases; junction bases not matched to a gene: 2. CDR3 residues: CAWTAGGNTGELFF. DNA for the CDR3: TGTGCCTGGACAGCGGGAGGTAACACCGGGGAGCTGTTTTTT.

This clonotype has a count of ten or more. The genes are TRBV3-1 and TRBJ2-5, with D unclear. Germline V lookup: CDR1 LGHDT, CDR2 YNNKEL (reference sequence). The CDR3 spans 14 residues. V was cut by 0 bases and J by 5 bases, with 10 bases left in between. CDR3 sequence (DNA): TGTGCCAGCAGCCAAGACACAACCGGCGAGACCCAGTACTTC. Translating gives CASSQDTTGETQYF.

The sample holds many counts of this clonotype. The chain carries TRBV20-1 and TRBJ1-1; a possible D gene is TRBD1 (5 bases). V lost 6 bases and J 10 bases, leaving 18 bases between the germline ends. The CDR3 consists of 12 residues. The germline gives CDR1 DFQATT, CDR2 SNEGSKA (reference sequence). Here the CDR3 DNA reads TGCAGTGCGGGGGTAGGCCCCCTAGGAGCTTTCTTT. Encoded protein: CSAGVGPLGAFF.

This clonotype has a count of ten or more. The chain has TRBV28 and TRBJ1-2; unclear D gene. The CDR3 is made up of 13 amino acids. Trimming took 4 bases from V and 4 from J, leaving 10 bases between them. The germline CDR1 and CDR2 sequences are MDHEN and SYDVKM. Written as DNA, the CDR3 is TGTGCCAGCAGTTCCCGGAGGTTCTATGGCTACACCTTC. Translation gives CASSSRRFYGYTF.

This clonotype came up many times. The chain couples TRBV6-5 to TRBJ2-7; 8 nucleotides match TRBD2. The trim removed 3 bases at V and 0 bases at J, leaving 10 bases unmatched. This CDR3 has 17 residues. CDR1 is MNHEY, CDR2 SVGAGI, per germline. CDR3 in DNA: TGTGCCAGCAGTTATCTTAGCGGGGCCACTAGCTCCTACGAGCAGTACTTC. It yields the protein CASSYLSGATSSYEQYF.

This clonotype appeared many times. V gene TRBV24-1 combines with J gene TRBJ2-5; tentatively, D is TRBD1 (5 bases). V dropped 5 bases and J dropped 3 bases, with 12 bases sitting between them. CDR3 size: 14 residues. The germline V gene has CDR1 KGHDR and CDR2 SFDVKD. The CDR3 spells CATSGYTGEETQYF. CDR3 DNA: TGTGCCACCAGTGGGTACACAGGTGAAGAGACCCAGTACTTC.